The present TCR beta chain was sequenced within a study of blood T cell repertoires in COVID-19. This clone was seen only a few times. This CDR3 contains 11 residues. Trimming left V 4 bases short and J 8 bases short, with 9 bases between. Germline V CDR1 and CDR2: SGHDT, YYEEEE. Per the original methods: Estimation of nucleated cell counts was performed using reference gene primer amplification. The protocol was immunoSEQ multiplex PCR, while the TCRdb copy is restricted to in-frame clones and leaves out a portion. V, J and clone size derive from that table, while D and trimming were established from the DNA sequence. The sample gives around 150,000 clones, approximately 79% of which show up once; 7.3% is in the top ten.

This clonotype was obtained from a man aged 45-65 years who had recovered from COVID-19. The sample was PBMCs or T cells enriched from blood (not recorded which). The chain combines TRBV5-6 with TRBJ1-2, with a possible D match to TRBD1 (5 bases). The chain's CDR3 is CASSRDLGYTF. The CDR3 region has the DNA TGTGCCAGCAGCAGGGACTTAGGCTACACCTTC.